The 10 T cell receptor beta chains presented below share a single source sample, sequenced in a study of regulatory T cells in long-lasting Graves disease. In building TCR beta libraries, iRepertoire HTBI primers were used together with Arm-PCR of CDR3 regions. TCRdb passed the multiplex PCR reads through MiXCR, listing each CDR3 protein once. The table has 350,000 to 450,000 distinct CDR3 sequences, approximately 12% seen once; the top ten hold approximately 17%. Time point described: newly diagnosed GD, antithyroid drugs for less than 3 months. Extracted RNA from PBMCs served as the source of the TCR library. Separately, the same data were catalogued under a study of T cells in Graves' hyperthyroidism and ophthalmopathy.

The material was peripheral blood mononuclear cells (PBMCs), obtained at new diagnosis, from a patient treated with antithyroid drugs. All receptors come from a woman younger than 30 with Graves disease.

This clonotype was detected many times. This sequence joins TRBV27 and TRBJ2-1, with 14 positions matching TRBD2. The CDR3 extends over 16 amino acids. The J segment lost 7 bases and the V segment lost 3 bases, leaving 5 bases of the junction unmatched. From germline, CDR1 is MNHEY and CDR2 SMNVEV (reference sequence). The chain's CDR3 is CASSLTSGRVKNEQFF. The DNA for the CDR3 is TGTGCCAGCAGTTTGACTAGCGGGAGGGTTAAGAATGAGCAGTTCTTC.

This clonotype was recorded many times. This chain's CDR3 is CASIMDNEQFF. The DNA of the CDR3 is TGTGCCAGCATCATGGACAATGAGCAGTTCTTC. V usage is TRBV6-2 or TRBV6-3 and J usage is TRBJ2-1; D is unresolved. The germline V gene has CDR1 MNHEY and CDR2 SVGEGT. Trimming left V 7 bases short and J 5 bases short, with 6 bases between. The length of the CDR3 is 11 residues.

The chain uses TRBV5-6 and TRBJ1-4; D is unclear. The CDR3 spans 18 residues. Germline V CDR1 and CDR2: SGHDT, YYEEEE. V was cut by 5 bases and J by 0 bases, with 20 bases left in between. The CDR3 region is CASSVRRRLTATNEKLFF. The CDR3 DNA reads as TGTGCCAGCAGTGTCCGCCGTAGGCTTACTGCAACTAATGAAAAACTGTTTTTT.

This clonotype was counted a few times. This chain connects TRBV27 to TRBJ2-2, with TRBD2 matching 8 bases. Germline V gene data show CDR1 as MNHEY and CDR2 as SMNVEV (reference sequence). The CDR3 runs to 17 residues. The V and J ends lost 1 base and 2 bases, in that order; junction bases with no gene match: 6. CDR3 region: CASSLYPRGVNTGELFF. The CDR3 DNA sequence: TGTGCCAGCAGTTTATATCCGCGGGGGGTTAACACCGGGGAGCTGTTTTTT.

This clonotype came up a few times. V is TRBV2 and J is TRBJ2-1; TRBD2 agrees at 10 bases. Trimming at V came to 4 bases and at J to 4 bases, leaving 7 bases not matched to a gene. The CDR3 length is 16 residues. Looked up from germline, CDR1 is SNHLY and CDR2 is FYNNEI. The DNA for the CDR3 is TGTGCCAGCAGTGGGGGATTAGCGGGGGGATACAATGAGCAGTTCTTC. It encodes CASSGGLAGGYNEQFF.

The chain joins TRBV7-9 to TRBJ2-5; TRBD2 aligns across 11 bases. After removal of 1 base from V and 4 bases from J, the junction contained 11 bases not matched to a gene. The germline CDR1 and CDR2 sequences are SEHNR and FQNEAQ (reference sequence). The CDR3 runs 18 residues. CDR3: CASSLVALAGGPRETQYF. For the CDR3, the DNA is TGTGCCAGCAGCTTAGTTGCATTAGCGGGAGGGCCTCGAGAGACCCAGTACTTC.

This clonotype came up many times. The chain has TRBV6-2 or TRBV6-3 and TRBJ1-5; D might be TRBD1 (5 bases). V was clipped by 5 bases and J by 3 bases, with 17 bases between them. The CDR3 length is 16 residues. The germline V gene encodes CDR1 MNHEY and CDR2 SVGEGT. CDR3 bases: TGTGCCAGCAGTGACATCTCCGACAGACACAATCAGCCCCAGCATTTT. Protein: CASSDISDRHNQPQHF.

Ten or more counts support this clonotype. The V and J genes are TRBV20-1 and TRBJ2-5; D perhaps matches TRBD2 (5 bases). V lost 4 bases to trimming and J lost 3 bases, with 21 bases between them. This CDR3 is built from 16 residues. From germline, CDR1 is DFQATT and CDR2 SNEGSKA (reference sequence). In nucleotides, the CDR3 is TGCAGTGCTACAAAAAAAAGAGGGTTTGGGGAAGAGACCCAGTACTTC. Translating it yields CSATKKRGFGEETQYF.

This clonotype occurred a few times. One end of the junction varies from germline; a read error may be responsible. The chain recombines TRBV7-3 with TRBJ1-1; 7 bases are shared with TRBD1. Germline CDR1 and CDR2: SGHTA and FQGTGA. This CDR3 has 14 residues. The DNA for the CDR3 is TGTGCCAGCAGCTCCGGACAGGCGAACACTGGAGCTTTCTTT. As protein: CASSSGQANTGAFF.

The V call is TRBV10-1, the J call TRBJ2-5; D possibly corresponds to TRBD2 (5 bases). The CDR3 is 14 amino acids. Germline CDR1 reads WNHNN; CDR2 reads SYGVQD (reference sequence). V lost 2 bases and J lost 5, with 12 bases in between. The CDR3 coding sequence is TGCGCCAGCAGTGAGAGGGAGACCAGGGAGACCCAGTACTTC. This gives the protein CASSERETRETQYF.